This TCR beta chain was captured in a study of blood T cell repertoires in COVID-19. Study information: The United States, Italy and Spain were the sources of the acute and convalescent COVID-19 samples.

This CDR3 has 12 amino acids. The V and J ends lost 3 bases and 9 bases respectively, with 8 bases between them. From germline, CDR1 is SGHTA and CDR2 FQGTGA. TCRdb's copy holds only in-frame clones and misses some; the assay was immunoSEQ multiplex PCR. The sample lists about 220,000 clones; 70% to 85% were seen once. Sequencing input: peripheral blood. The rearrangement links TRBV7-3 to TRBJ2-2, with no clear D. This TCR came from a man in his fifties with active or convalescent COVID-19. For the CDR3, the DNA is TGTGCCAGCAGCTTTAACTCCCGGGAGCTGTTTTTT. Protein sequence: CASSFNSRELFF. The variable domain in full, with the rest retrieved from reference TRBV7-3 and TRBJ2-2, is GAGVSQTPSNKVTEKGKYVELRCDPISGHTALYWYRQSLGQGPEFLIYFQGTGAADDSGLPNDRFFAVRPEGSVSTLKIQRTERGDSAVYLCASSFNSRELFFGEGSRLTVL.